These 14 T cell receptor beta chains share one sample of origin, sequenced in a study of blood T cells in healthy people across ages. A second PCR, run for about 7 to 11 cycles, used a sample-barcoded 5' primer plus a J-beta primer mix. TCRdb ran MiXCR on the 5' RACE reads and lists one entry per CDR3 protein. The table shows almost 1 million distinct CDR3 sequences, with roughly 51% occurring only once. Sequencing was done on a sample of blood. Source of these receptors: an older woman in good health.

This chain links TRBV6-1 with TRBJ2-7; no clear D gene. This CDR3 spans 12 amino acids. The germline V gene has CDR1 MNHNS and CDR2 SASEGT. Trimming left V 7 bases short and J 7 bases short, with 14 bases between. CDR3 in amino acids: CASTGPVREQYF. In DNA, the CDR3 is TGTGCCAGCACTGGACCAGTTCGGGAGCAGTACTTC.

This clonotype was seen once. The chain carries TRBV14 and TRBJ1-4; D is possibly TRBD1 (5 bases). The germline gives CDR1 SGHDN, CDR2 FVKESK. V was clipped by 4 bases and J by 8 bases, with 11 bases between them. The CDR3 runs to 13 residues. The CDR3: CASSRDAFEKLFF. The CDR3 DNA follows: TGTGCCAGCAGCCGGGACGCGTTCGAAAAACTGTTTTTT.

The chain employs TRBV28 and TRBJ2-3, with a weak D call TRBD1 (6 bases). This CDR3 is 14 amino acids long. Germline assignment: CDR1 MDHEN and CDR2 SYDVKM. With 5 bases removed from V and 6 bases from J, the gap between germline ends came to 15 bases. CDR3 coding DNA: TGTGCCAGCAGTCTTCGGACAGCTCGGGATACGCAGTATTTT. Its protein product is CASSLRTARDTQYF.

The chain is built from TRBV4-1 and TRBJ2-1, with D perhaps TRBD2 (6 bases). V lost 4 bases and J 7 bases, leaving 17 bases between the germline ends. CDR1 is MGHRA, CDR2 YSYEKL, per germline. This CDR3 has 15 amino acids. This chain's CDR3 is CASSRGPPGENEQFF. DNA for the CDR3: TGCGCCAGCAGCCGGGGACCACCGGGGGAGAATGAGCAGTTCTTC.

Comment on this clonotype: Its ends do not fully match the called genes, so a read error is possible. The chain is built from TRBV12-3 or TRBV12-4 and TRBJ2-5; a possible D gene is TRBD1 (6 bases). The CDR3 is made up of 18 amino acids. The chain's CDR3 is CTSSEQGQGFPARETQYF. CDR3 DNA: TGTACCAGCAGTGAGCAGGGGCAGGGGTTTCCAGCACGAGAGACCCAGTACTTC.

The V call is TRBV4-3, the J call TRBJ2-1; D is possibly TRBD1 (5 bases). The CDR3 loop spans 17 amino acids. V was shortened by 1 base and J by 4 bases, with 17 bases between the two germline ends. Germline loops: CDR1 LGHNA, CDR2 YSLEER. In nucleotides, the CDR3 is TGCGCCAGCAGCCAAGCCAGGGCCCCCGTATGGTACAATGAGCAGTTCTTC. This gives the protein CASSQARAPVWYNEQFF.

This clonotype was recorded many times. V gene TRBV4-1 combines with J gene TRBJ2-7; D perhaps matches TRBD1 (5 bases). The germline V gene has CDR1 MGHRA and CDR2 YSYEKL. This CDR3 has 15 residues. Trimming removed 0 bases from V and 5 bases from J, with 14 bases in between. The CDR3: CASSQEERGWDEQYF. The CDR3 nucleotides are TGCGCCAGCAGCCAAGAGGAAAGGGGCTGGGACGAGCAGTACTTC.

The CDR3 region is CSARGGQDWIEAFF. CDR3 DNA: TGCAGTGCTAGAGGGGGACAGGATTGGATTGAAGCTTTCTTT. V gene TRBV20-1 combines with J gene TRBJ1-1; 8 nucleotides line up with TRBD1. The V segment lost 1 base and the J segment 7 bases; nucleotides outside the gene matches: 8. The CDR3 totals 14 residues. CDR1 and CDR2 (germline): DFQATT, SNEGSKA (reference sequence).

V is TRBV20-1 and J is TRBJ2-7; a possible D gene is TRBD2 (6 bases). This CDR3 has 14 residues. Trimming took 0 bases from V and 3 from J, leaving 12 bases between them. Germline values: CDR1 DFQATT, CDR2 SNEGSKA (reference sequence). CDR3 region: CSARDLRRGYEQYF. In DNA form, the CDR3 reads TGCAGTGCTAGAGATCTCCGGAGGGGCTACGAGCAGTACTTC.

The J gene is TRBJ2-3, the V gene TRBV6-2 or TRBV6-3; D not resolved. CDR3 length: 12 residues. Looked up from germline, CDR1 is MNHEY and CDR2 is SVGEGT. Trimming removed 5 bases at V and 6 bases at J, with 9 bases between. CDR3 sequence reads: CASSNSRDTQYF. The CDR3 region has the DNA TGTGCCAGCAGTAATTCTAGGGATACGCAGTATTTT.

This sequence joins TRBV7-8 and TRBJ2-7, with D hard to call. The last part of the DNA fits TRBJ2-5 better; the J call may be wrong. CDR1 and CDR2 (germline): SGHVS, FQNEAQ. The CDR3 has 11 amino acids. The CDR3 DNA sequence: TGTGCCAGCGCGTGGGCAGAGACCCAGTACTTC. It is translated as CASAWAETQYF.

A word on this clonotype: At one of its ends the junction is not consistent with the germline gene, which may arise from a read error. This rearrangement joins TRBV20-1 to TRBJ2-1, with D uncertain. The CDR3 covers 13 residues. CDR1 and CDR2 (germline): DFQATT, SNEGSKA (reference sequence). For the CDR3, the DNA is TGCAGTGCCAACCCCCTTGCGGTAAATGAGCGGTTCTTC. It codes for CSANPLAVNERFF.

The chain links TRBV12-3 or TRBV12-4 to TRBJ2-1; D call uncertain. This CDR3 spans 17 amino acids. V dropped 1 base and J dropped 10 bases, with 23 bases sitting between them. CDR3 residues: CASSLGGVASLNSEQFF. The CDR3 DNA is TGTGCCAGCAGTTTAGGGGGTGTGGCGTCACTGAATTCGGAGCAGTTCTTC.

This clonotype occurred a few times. The genes are TRBV20-1 and TRBJ2-7; TRBD1 is a possible D gene (5 bases). V gave up 6 bases and J gave up 2 bases, with 17 bases separating them. The CDR3 covers 14 residues. Germline CDR1 reads DFQATT; CDR2 reads SNEGSKA (reference sequence). For the CDR3, the DNA is TGCAGTGCACAGGAACTGCGGCGGACCTACGAGCAGTACTTC. It translates to CSAQELRRTYEQYF.